The 22 T cell receptor beta chains presented below share a single source sample, sequenced in a study of blood T cell repertoires in COVID-19. Produced via immunoSEQ multiplex PCR; TCRdb's table is partial and in-frame only. This table has roughly 250,000 clones, more than 75% appearing once. Material for sequencing was PBMCs or T cells enriched from blood (not recorded which). Receptor source: a woman aged 45-65 years who had recovered from COVID-19.

The chain uses TRBV6-1 and TRBJ1-1; D is unclear. Germline V gene lookup returns CDR1 MNHNS and CDR2 SASEGT. Trimming took 1 base from V and 5 from J, leaving 11 bases between them. This CDR3 has 14 amino acids. Here the CDR3 DNA reads TGTGCCAGCAGTGAAGACGAGGTGCGGACTGAAGCTTTCTTT. Translated, it gives CASSEDEVRTEAFF.

V usage is TRBV24-1 and J usage is TRBJ1-3, with 8 nucleotides matching TRBD1. This CDR3 spans 16 amino acids. Looked up from germline, CDR1 is KGHDR and CDR2 is SFDVKD. The ends lost 4 bases at V and 2 bases at J; junction bases unmatched: 6. The CDR3 bases are TGTGCCACCAGTGAGTCCGGGACAGGAGCTGGAAACACCATATATTTT. Its protein is CATSESGTGAGNTIYF.

V and J are TRBV28 and TRBJ2-7; unclear D gene. Trimming cost V 2 bases and J 6 bases, with 8 bases left between them. CDR1 is MDHEN and CDR2 is SYDVKM in the germline V gene. The CDR3 length is 12 residues. In DNA form, the CDR3 reads TGTGCCAGCAGTTTAGGGCAGTTCGAGCAGTACTTC. Translating gives CASSLGQFEQYF.

J is TRBJ2-1 and V is TRBV24-1; D is perhaps TRBD2 (5 bases). Per the germline V gene, CDR1 is KGHDR and CDR2 is SFDVKD. Trimming removed 4 bases at V and 7 bases at J, with 13 bases between. This CDR3 has 14 amino acids. The CDR3: CATSEAGYGNEQFF. For the CDR3, the DNA is TGTGCCACCAGTGAGGCGGGTTACGGGAATGAGCAGTTCTTC.

The chain recombines TRBV28 with TRBJ2-2, with 10 bases lining up with TRBD2. V was clipped by 1 base and J by 4 bases; unmatched bases: 6. Per germline, CDR1 MDHEN and CDR2 SYDVKM. The CDR3 has 17 residues. The CDR3 DNA follows: TGTGCCAGCAGTTTATTGCCTAGCGGGAGAGGCACCGGGGAGCTGTTTTTT. It translates to CASSLLPSGRGTGELFF.

J is TRBJ1-3 and V is TRBV7-9; D is unresolved. Germline V gene lookup returns CDR1 SEHNR and CDR2 FQNEAQ (reference sequence). This CDR3 spans 16 amino acids. Trimming cost V 3 bases and J 0 bases, with 12 bases left between them. CDR3 nucleotide sequence: TGTGCCAGCAGCTTCCACAACCCAGACTCTGGAAACACCATATATTTT. Protein: CASSFHNPDSGNTIYF.

This clone was detected only once. The CDR3 here is CASISRGYGYTF. CDR3 coding DNA: TGTGCCAGCATATCCCGGGGGTATGGCTACACCTTC. The chain joins TRBV28 to TRBJ1-2; D may be TRBD1 (5 bases). Germline V gene sequence: CDR1 MDHEN, CDR2 SYDVKM. This CDR3 contains 12 residues. V gave up 7 bases and J gave up 5 bases, with 11 bases separating them.

The chain has TRBV4-3 and TRBJ2-7, with D perhaps TRBD1 (7 bases). The CDR3 runs 14 residues. Germline lookup yields CDR1 LGHNA and CDR2 YSLEER. V dropped 3 bases and J dropped 6 bases, with 15 bases sitting between them. The CDR3 nucleotides read TGCGCCAGCAGCCACAGACAGGGAGGTACCGAGCAGTACTTC. It codes for CASSHRQGGTEQYF.

This clone is a singleton in its sample. The chain has TRBV18 and TRBJ1-1; D uncertain. Germline CDR1 reads KGHSH; CDR2 reads LQKENI. The ends were cut back, 3 bases at V and 6 bases at J, with 11 bases in the middle. This CDR3 spans 13 amino acids. Here the CDR3 DNA reads TGTGCCAGCTCACCGAGGAGGAGCCCTGAAGCTTTCTTT. Translated: CASSPRRSPEAFF. Drawing the rest from reference TRBV18 and TRBJ1-1, the complete variable domain is NAGVMQNPRHLVRRRGQEARLRCSPMKGHSHVYWYRQLPEEGLKFMVYLQKENIIDESGMPKERFSAEFPKEGPSILRIQQVVRGDSAAYFCASSPRRSPEAFFGQGTRLTVV.

The V and J genes are TRBV18 and TRBJ2-3, with D maybe TRBD1 (5 bases). Germline V lookup: CDR1 KGHSH, CDR2 LQKENI. The CDR3 runs 15 residues. V gave up 3 bases and J gave up 3 bases, with 13 bases separating them. CDR3 nucleotides: TGTGCCAGCTCACCCGTCCAGGGCAGTACAGATACGCAGTATTTT. Protein product: CASSPVQGSTDTQYF.

The chain has TRBV24-1 and TRBJ2-2; 13 positions match TRBD2. After removal of 5 bases from V and 3 bases from J, the junction contained 11 bases not matched to a gene. The CDR3 totals 19 residues. Germline CDR1 is KGHDR and CDR2 is SFDVKD. The CDR3 spells CATSAYGLAGARDTGELFF. The CDR3 bases are TGTGCCACCAGTGCCTATGGACTAGCGGGAGCACGTGACACCGGGGAGCTGTTTTTT.

This rearrangement joins TRBV24-1 to TRBJ2-1; possibly TRBD2 for D (6 bases). The V and J ends lost 4 bases and 7 bases respectively, with 10 bases between them. CDR3 length equals 13 residues. Germline-derived CDR1 and CDR2 are KGHDR and SFDVKD. CDR3 protein: CATSETGLNEQFF. CDR3 DNA: TGTGCCACCAGTGAAACGGGACTTAATGAGCAGTTCTTC.

CDR3 sequence: CASSLERRLAVSYNEQFF. CDR3 DNA sequence: TGTGCCAGCAGCTTAGAACGTCGGCTAGCGGTCTCATACAATGAGCAGTTCTTC. This chain connects TRBV7-2 to TRBJ2-1; 7 nucleotides agree with TRBD2. The CDR3 has 18 amino acids. The junction had 13 bases not matched to a gene; V was cut back by 1 base and J by 4 bases. The germline V gene encodes CDR1 SGHTA and CDR2 FQGNSA.

V and J are TRBV7-9 and TRBJ2-1; D is undetermined. This CDR3 contains 17 residues. In germline, CDR1 is SEHNR, CDR2 FQNEAQ (reference sequence). V was clipped by 3 bases and J by 0 bases, with 15 bases between them. The CDR3 here is CASSFSWVRSSYNEQFF. In DNA form, the CDR3 reads TGTGCCAGCAGCTTCTCCTGGGTTCGGAGCTCCTACAATGAGCAGTTCTTC.

This clone was seen just once. The J gene is TRBJ2-7, the V gene TRBV14; the D gene is possibly TRBD2 (6 bases). CDR1 and CDR2 from the germline V gene are SGHDN and FVKESK. V was trimmed by 5 bases and J by 7 bases, leaving 15 bases between them. This CDR3 has 13 amino acids. The CDR3 DNA follows: TGTGCCAGCAGCAAAGGGACTTCCCTGGAGCAGTACTTC. Translation: CASSKGTSLEQYF.

This chain uses TRBV18 with TRBJ1-1; possible D gene TRBD1, 6 bases. Germline V CDR1 and CDR2: KGHSH, LQKENI. V lost 5 bases and J lost 6, with 16 bases in between. CDR3 length: 14 amino acids. Written as DNA, the CDR3 is TGTGCCAGCTCAGAGACAGGTATCGGCGCTGAAGCTTTCTTT. Translating gives CASSETGIGAEAFF.

The chain couples TRBV11-2 to TRBJ2-5; D gene ambiguous. The V end was cut by 5 bases, the J end by 2 bases, with 12 bases between. This CDR3 contains 14 residues. Germline V gene data show CDR1 as SGHAT and CDR2 as FQNNGV. CDR3 bases: TGTGCCAGCAGCCCGAATGTAGTGCAAGAGACCCAGTACTTC. Protein product: CASSPNVVQETQYF. Full variable domain (outside the CDR3, taken from reference TRBV11-2 and TRBJ2-5): EAGVAQSPRYKIIEKRQSVAFWCNPISGHATLYWYQQILGQGPKLLIQFQNNGVVDDSQLPKDRFSAERLKGVDSTLKIQPAKLEDSAVYLCASSPNVVQETQYFGPGTRLLVL.

The CDR3 is CASGGQSTDTQYF. The DNA for the CDR3 is TGTGCCAGCGGGGGCCAGAGCACAGATACGCAGTATTTT. V usage is TRBV6-5 and J usage is TRBJ2-3; tentative D call: TRBD1 (6 bases). Germline CDR1 MNHEY, CDR2 SVGAGI. The CDR3 contains 13 residues. V lost 8 bases and J 0 bases, leaving 9 bases between the germline ends.

For the CDR3, the DNA is TGTGCCAGTAGTATAGACGCAAGCAGGGTCTACACCTTC. It is translated as CASSIDASRVYTF. This sequence joins TRBV19 and TRBJ1-2, with D perhaps matching TRBD1 (5 bases). The CDR3 is 13 amino acids. V was cut by 0 bases and J by 10 bases, with 12 bases left in between. CDR1 and CDR2 from the germline V gene are LNHDA and SQIVND (reference sequence).

Concerning this clone itself: The same CDR3 arises from other DNA sequences in this sample as well. The CDR3 reads CASSYRGYEQYF. In DNA form, the CDR3 reads TGTGCCAGCAGCTACAGGGGATACGAGCAGTACTTC. This sequence joins TRBV6-5 and TRBJ2-7; the match to TRBD1 covers 7 bases. Losses at the gene ends were 6 bases for V and 4 bases for J; bases not matched to a gene: 3. CDR3 length: 12 residues. CDR1 MNHEY and CDR2 SVGAGI come from the germline V gene.

The rearrangement links TRBV19 to TRBJ1-3; TRBD1 is a possible D gene (5 bases). Germline V gene data show CDR1 as LNHDA and CDR2 as SQIVND (reference sequence). V lost 4 bases to trimming and J lost 6 bases, with 10 bases between them. This CDR3 contains 13 residues. CDR3 DNA: TGTGCCAGTAGTAGGCAGGGATCAAACACCATATATTTT. Protein: CASSRQGSNTIYF.

The V and J genes are TRBV9 and TRBJ1-4; 7 bases map to TRBD1. CDR3 size: 16 residues. The trim removed 3 bases at V and 5 bases at J, leaving 10 bases unmatched. Germline assignment: CDR1 SGDLS and CDR2 YYNGEE. CDR3 bases: TGTGCCAGCAGCGCCAACCCGCAGGGGGTAAATGAAAAACTGTTTTTT. It translates to CASSANPQGVNEKLFF.